These 15 T cell receptor beta chains were all obtained from the same sample, sequenced in a study of PD-1 blockade in mismatch repair-deficient tumors. The protocol was immunoSEQ multiplex PCR, while the TCRdb copy is restricted to in-frame clones and leaves out a portion. The sample contains more than 85,000 clones, over 65% of which appear only once. Sample: peripheral blood, taken approximately 35 weeks after starting pembrolizumab. The receptors come from an adult with mismatch repair-deficient cancer.

In DNA, the CDR3 is TGTGCCAGCAGCTCCCGTGCGGGAGGTGTCACTGGGACCCAGTACTTC. Its translation is CASSSRAGGVTGTQYF. The chain uses TRBV9 and TRBJ2-5; 8 bases line up with TRBD2. This CDR3 comprises 16 residues. Trimming took 4 bases from V and 7 from J; bases not matched to a gene: 15. The germline gives CDR1 SGDLS, CDR2 YYNGEE.

This clone has just one count. V is TRBV6-6 and J is TRBJ1-5; 9 nucleotides line up with TRBD1. This CDR3 has 15 amino acids. Germline V CDR1 and CDR2: MNHNY, SVGAGI (reference sequence). With 6 bases clipped from V and 6 bases from J, the junction kept 9 bases outside the gene matches. The CDR3 loop reads CASRPSQGAGQPQHF. DNA of the CDR3: TGTGCCAGCAGACCCTCACAGGGGGCGGGTCAGCCCCAGCATTTT.

J is TRBJ1-1 and V is TRBV30; D gene uncertain. The V end was cut by 7 bases, the J end by 1 base, with 19 bases between. The CDR3 runs 15 residues. In germline, CDR1 is GTSNPN, CDR2 SVGIG (reference sequence). The CDR3 reads CAFSLYGGTNTEAFF. The CDR3 region has the DNA TGTGCCTTTTCCCTCTACGGCGGAACGAACACTGAAGCTTTCTTT.

V and J are TRBV5-4 and TRBJ2-7; TRBD1 or TRBD2 may be the D gene (5 bases each). The germline gives CDR1 SGHNT, CDR2 YYREEE (reference sequence). With 0 bases removed from V and 3 bases from J, the gap between germline ends came to 13 bases. This CDR3 is built from 15 residues. In DNA, the CDR3 is TGTGCCAGCAGCTTGGGGTGGGACGGGATCTACGAGCAGTACTTC. This encodes CASSLGWDGIYEQYF.

The chain joins TRBV6-1 to TRBJ1-5; D unclear. This CDR3 spans 13 amino acids. Trimming removed 2 bases at V and 2 bases at J, with 4 bases between. The germline V gene encodes CDR1 MNHNS and CDR2 SASEGT. The CDR3 nucleotides read TGTGCCAGCAGTGAAATGGGCAATCAGCCCCAGCATTTT. This encodes CASSEMGNQPQHF.

This clone was picked up one time. This chain connects TRBV7-2 to TRBJ2-7, with TRBD1 identical over 9 bases. The CDR3 extends over 15 amino acids. CDR1 is SGHTA and CDR2 is FQGNSA in the germline V gene. V lost 1 base and J lost 4; bases outside the gene matches: 5. CDR3 residues: CASSLGGQGGYEQYF. CDR3 coding DNA: TGTGCCAGCAGCTTAGGGGGACAGGGTGGGTACGAGCAGTACTTC.

The chain uses TRBV9 and TRBJ2-1, with a tentative D call TRBD2 (5 bases). This CDR3 is built from 14 residues. Germline V lookup: CDR1 SGDLS, CDR2 YYNGEE. Trimming removed 6 bases from V and 4 bases from J, with 14 bases in between. CDR3 sequence: CASNRGPFYNEQFF. The CDR3, as DNA: TGTGCCAGCAACAGAGGGCCGTTTTACAATGAGCAGTTCTTC.

The V gene is TRBV4-3, the J gene TRBJ1-5, with D unresolved. The CDR3 runs to 16 residues. The V end was cut by 0 bases, the J end by 1 base, with 10 bases between. Germline lookup yields CDR1 LGHNA and CDR2 YSLEER. The DNA of the CDR3 is TGCGCCAGCAGCCAAGATCTCAGGATCAGCAATCAGCCCCAGCATTTT. This encodes CASSQDLRISNQPQHF.

V usage is TRBV6-1 and J usage is TRBJ2-1; TRBD2 might be the D (7 bases). Trimming left V 2 bases short and J 2 bases short, with 13 bases between. There are 16 residues in the CDR3. CDR1 is MNHNS, CDR2 SASEGT, per germline. Here the CDR3 reads CASSERGGGTYNEQFF. The CDR3 nucleotides are TGTGCCAGCAGTGAACGAGGGGGAGGGACCTACAATGAGCAGTTCTTC.

This CDR3 is CASSLDANVLTF. The CDR3 coding sequence is TGCGCCAGCAGCCTGGACGCCAACGTCCTGACTTTC. This chain uses TRBV5-1 with TRBJ2-6, with D hard to call. CDR1 and CDR2 (germline): SGHRS, YFSETQ. The CDR3 is 12 amino acids. V was shortened by 4 bases and J by 7 bases, with 6 bases between the two germline ends.

This chain uses TRBV11-1 with TRBJ2-7, with 9 positions matching TRBD1. Germline V gives CDR1 SGHAT, CDR2 FQDESV (reference sequence). V shed 5 bases, J shed 3 bases, and the junction held 17 bases outside the gene matches. This CDR3 spans 18 amino acids. DNA for the CDR3: TGTGCCAGCAGCCGCTACTACAGGGGGCTCCTAGGCTACTACGAGCAGTACTTC. It specifies CASSRYYRGLLGYYEQYF.

By share of the sample, this clone is medium-sized. The chain combines TRBV7-9 with TRBJ2-2; 11 positions agree with TRBD1. Germline V gene sequence: CDR1 SEHNR, CDR2 FQNEAQ (reference sequence). The junction had 6 bases not matched to a gene; V was cut back by 1 base and J by 5 bases. The CDR3 has 17 amino acids. The CDR3 spells CASSLDSGTGGTGELFF. CDR3 nucleotides: TGTGCCAGCAGCTTAGACTCGGGGACAGGGGGTACCGGGGAGCTGTTTTTT.

Points on this clone: The junction does not match germline at one end; this may be a read error. The chain recombines TRBV7-3 with TRBJ2-7; the D is unclear. The CDR3 sequence is 15 residues long. Germline V gene sequence: CDR1 SGHTA, CDR2 FQGTGA. CDR3 sequence: CASSLTPSSSYEQYF. CDR3 in DNA: TGTGCCAGCAGCCTAACCCCGAGTAGCTCCTACGAGCAGTACTTC.

The V gene is TRBV7-9, the J gene TRBJ2-2; unclear D gene. This CDR3 contains 18 residues. Germline CDR1 SEHNR, CDR2 FQNEAQ (reference sequence). Trimming shortened V by 4 bases and J by 1 base, and 19 bases separated the two germline ends. The CDR3 is CASSSPPVDSLNTGELFF. In nucleotides, the CDR3 is TGTGCCAGCAGCTCCCCCCCGGTGGATTCTCTGAACACCGGGGAGCTGTTTTTT.

This sequence joins TRBV7-9 and TRBJ2-5; D is possibly TRBD1 (5 bases). This CDR3 contains 14 residues. Trimming stripped 8 bases from V and 2 bases from J, with 15 bases between. Looked up from germline, CDR1 is SEHNR and CDR2 is FQNEAQ (reference sequence). CDR3 loop: CASSAGREQETQYF. DNA of the CDR3: TGTGCCAGCTCTGCAGGCAGGGAACAAGAGACCCAGTACTTC.